Below, one TCR beta chain is given with its context. The target antigen is unknown. Germline V gene sequence: CDR1 SGHVS, CDR2 FQNEAQ. CDR3 length equals 18 residues. V shed 7 bases, J shed 2 bases, and the junction held 16 bases outside the gene matches. The record originates from a study of shared clonotypes between healthy human individuals. Study-wide results and caveats: Memory subsets generally showed smaller estimated richness than naive subsets did. Investigators collected only blood, and repertoires in tissues likely differ.

Every donor, a Caucasian adult, lived in Nashville, Tennessee. Generated by immunoSEQ multiplex PCR, the TCRdb table keeps only in-frame clones and is missing some. The sample yields about 1,500,000 clones, roughly 96% seen once. The TCR sequence derives from a man aged 25-45 years in good health. Sequenced: naive CD4+ T cells sorted from blood. This sample's subset: CD45RA+ positively selected. The chain uses TRBV7-8 and TRBJ1-1, with TRBD1 matching 10 bases. The CDR3 DNA follows: TGTGCCAGCACCTTCACCCGGGACAGGGGCCGTGCTAACACTGAAGCTTTCTTT. Translation gives CASTFTRDRGRANTEAFF.